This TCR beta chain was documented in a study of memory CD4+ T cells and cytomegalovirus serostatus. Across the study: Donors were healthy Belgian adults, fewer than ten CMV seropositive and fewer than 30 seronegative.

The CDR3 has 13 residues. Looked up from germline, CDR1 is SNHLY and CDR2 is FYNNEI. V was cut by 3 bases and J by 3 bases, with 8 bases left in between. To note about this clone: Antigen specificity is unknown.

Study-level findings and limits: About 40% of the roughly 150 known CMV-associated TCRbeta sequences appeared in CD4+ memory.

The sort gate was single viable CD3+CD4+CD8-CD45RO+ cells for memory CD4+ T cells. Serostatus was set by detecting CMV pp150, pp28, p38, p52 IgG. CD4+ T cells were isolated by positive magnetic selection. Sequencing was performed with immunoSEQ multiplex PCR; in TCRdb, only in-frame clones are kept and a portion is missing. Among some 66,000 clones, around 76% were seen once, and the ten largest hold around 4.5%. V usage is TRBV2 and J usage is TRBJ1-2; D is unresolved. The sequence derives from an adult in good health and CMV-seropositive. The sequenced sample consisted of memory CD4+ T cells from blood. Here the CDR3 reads CASSENRDYGYTF. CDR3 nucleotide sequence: TGTGCCAGCAGTGAGAATCGGGACTATGGCTACACCTTC. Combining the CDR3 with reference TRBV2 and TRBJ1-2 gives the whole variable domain EPEVTQTPSHQVTQMGQEVILRCVPISNHLYFYWYRQILGQKVEFLVSFYNNEISEKSEIFDDQFSVERPDGSNFTLKIRSTKLEDSAMYFCASSENRDYGYTFGSGTRLTVV.